These 15 T cell receptor beta chains came from one sample sequenced in a study of OX40 agonist ivuxolimab in advanced cancers. The method was immunoSEQ multiplex PCR; TCRdb's version includes in-frame clones alone and lacks a portion of them. The top ten hold about an eighth of the sample, which has some 60,000 clones, 80% to 95% seen once. The sample consisted of CD4+ or CD8+ T cells sorted from blood, taken in a trial of the OX40 agonist ivuxolimab. The receptors stem from an adult with an advanced solid tumor such as melanoma, head and neck, liver or kidney cancer.

This chain connects TRBV7-3 to TRBJ2-1; D tentatively reads TRBD1 or TRBD2 (5 bases each). The CDR3 is 14 amino acids. The V end lost 6 bases, the J end lost 7 bases, and 16 bases lay between the germline ends. Per the germline V gene, CDR1 is SGHTA and CDR2 is FQGTGA. Here the CDR3 DNA reads TGTGCCAGCAGGAACCCCCTGGGGGAAAATGAGCAGTTCTTC. It is translated as CASRNPLGENEQFF.

The CDR3 nucleotides read TGCGCCAGCAGCCAAGTTTTCGGGGACGGTCAAGAGACCCAGTACTTC. Protein product: CASSQVFGDGQETQYF. J is TRBJ2-5 and V is TRBV4-1; D tentatively reads TRBD1 or TRBD2 (5 bases each). The CDR3 contains 16 residues. CDR1 and CDR2 from the germline V gene are MGHRA and YSYEKL. V gave up 1 base and J gave up 2 bases, with 14 bases separating them.

This clone occurred a few times. V and J are TRBV19 and TRBJ2-1, with a possible D match to TRBD2 (5 bases). The CDR3 sequence is 11 residues long. Trimming pared 1 base from V and 13 bases from J, leaving 8 bases between. Germline loops: CDR1 LNHDA, CDR2 SQIVND (reference sequence). The CDR3 nucleotides are TGTGCCAGTAGTATAGGCGGGCCACAGTTCTTC. It translates to CASSIGGPQFF.

This rearrangement joins TRBV5-1 to TRBJ2-1; TRBD2 aligns across 11 bases. Trimming removed 4 bases from V and 8 bases from J; junction bases left unmatched: 14. The length of the CDR3 is 17 residues. Germline V gives CDR1 SGHRS, CDR2 YFSETQ. CDR3 loop: CASSPATSGASLDEQFF. CDR3 sequence (DNA): TGCGCCAGCAGCCCGGCGACTAGCGGGGCATCATTGGATGAGCAGTTCTTC.

V and J are TRBV28 and TRBJ1-5; D remains ambiguous. The CDR3 contains 15 residues. Between the trimmed V and J ends, which lost 6 bases and 2 bases, there was a span of 14 bases. Germline assignment: CDR1 MDHEN and CDR2 SYDVKM. The CDR3 DNA follows: TGTGCCAGCAGACTCCCGTTCGGGGGCAATCAGCCCCAGCATTTT. Translating it yields CASRLPFGGNQPQHF. Filled out from reference TRBV28 and TRBJ1-5, the complete variable domain reads DVKVTQSSRYLVKRTGEKVFLECVQDMDHENMFWYRQDPGLGLRLIYFSYDVKMKEKGDIPEGYSVSREKKERFSLILESASTNQTSMYLCASRLPFGGNQPQHFGDGTRLSIL.

This sequence joins TRBV27 and TRBJ2-2, with unresolved D. The V and J ends lost 0 bases and 6 bases respectively, with 11 bases between them. The CDR3 has 15 residues. Germline V CDR1 and CDR2: MNHEY, SMNVEV (reference sequence). Written as DNA, the CDR3 is TGTGCCAGCAGTTTATCCGGGCTCTCTTCCGGGGAGCTGTTTTTT. Translated, it gives CASSLSGLSSGELFF.

The chain links TRBV4-1 to TRBJ2-1; the D gene is possibly TRBD1 (6 bases). There are 13 residues in the CDR3. The V and J ends lost 0 bases and 8 bases respectively, with 8 bases between them. The germline gives CDR1 MGHRA, CDR2 YSYEKL. The CDR3 sequence is CASSQDQGHEQFF. The CDR3 DNA follows: TGCGCCAGCAGCCAAGATCAGGGGCATGAGCAGTTCTTC.

The chain employs TRBV29-1 and TRBJ2-2, with TRBD1 matching over 9 bases. The J segment lost 6 bases and the V segment lost 7 bases, leaving 6 bases of the junction unmatched. CDR1 is SQVTM, CDR2 ANQGSEA, per germline. This CDR3 is built from 13 residues. The CDR3, as DNA: TGCAGCGCCGGGGACAGGGAAGCCGGGGAGCTGTTTTTT. Its translation is CSAGDREAGELFF.

Relative to its sample, this clone is medium-sized. The chain carries TRBV15 and TRBJ2-5; 9 positions agree with TRBD2. There are 12 residues in the CDR3. Germline V CDR1 and CDR2: LNHNV, YYDKDF (reference sequence). Trimming cost V 6 bases and J 4 bases; bases outside gene matches: 0. CDR3 protein: CATSSGRETQYF. CDR3 coding DNA: TGTGCCACCAGTAGCGGGAGAGAGACCCAGTACTTC.

V and J are TRBV5-1 and TRBJ2-7, with TRBD1 matching over 8 bases. Trimming at V came to 1 base and at J to 6 bases, leaving 6 bases not matched to a gene. This CDR3 has 14 amino acids. Germline lookup yields CDR1 SGHRS and CDR2 YFSETQ. CDR3 sequence: CASSLSQGAVEQYF. In DNA, the CDR3 is TGCGCCAGCAGCTTGAGCCAGGGGGCTGTCGAGCAGTACTTC.

The V and J genes are TRBV28 and TRBJ2-5; D is undetermined. Trimming cost V 6 bases and J 2 bases, with 16 bases left between them. This CDR3 comprises 15 residues. CDR1 and CDR2 from the germline V gene are MDHEN and SYDVKM. DNA for the CDR3: TGTGCCAGCAGCCCCCAGGTCGGGCCACAAGAGACCCAGTACTTC. Translation: CASSPQVGPQETQYF. Full variable domain (missing parts from reference TRBV28 and TRBJ2-5): DVKVTQSSRYLVKRTGEKVFLECVQDMDHENMFWYRQDPGLGLRLIYFSYDVKMKEKGDIPEGYSVSREKKERFSLILESASTNQTSMYLCASSPQVGPQETQYFGPGTRLLVL.

This sequence joins TRBV5-1 and TRBJ1-1; tentative D call: TRBD1 (6 bases). The germline V gene encodes CDR1 SGHRS and CDR2 YFSETQ. Trimming shortened V by 7 bases and J by 4 bases, and 14 bases separated the two germline ends. The CDR3 contains 13 residues. Here the CDR3 DNA reads TGCGCCAGCTATACAGGGTCGACCACTGAAGCTTTCTTT. This codes for CASYTGSTTEAFF.

This rearrangement joins TRBV13 to TRBJ2-5, with TRBD2 matching over 9 bases. V was clipped by 3 bases and J by 2 bases; unmatched bases: 4. Germline CDR1 reads PRHDT; CDR2 reads FYEKMQ (reference sequence). This CDR3 has 15 amino acids. CDR3 bases: TGTGCCAGCAGCTTCGCGGGGGGGTCACAAGAGACCCAGTACTTC. It specifies CASSFAGGSQETQYF.

The chain combines TRBV7-2 with TRBJ2-7, with 10 bases identical to TRBD2. Germline V gives CDR1 SGHTA, CDR2 FQGNSA. V shed 4 bases, J shed 4 bases, and the junction held 10 bases outside the gene matches. The CDR3 runs to 16 residues. The chain's CDR3 is CASSSIAGTSVYEQYF. DNA for the CDR3: TGTGCCAGCAGCTCCATCGCCGGGACTAGCGTTTACGAGCAGTACTTC.

The chain links TRBV6-4 to TRBJ1-1, with a possible D match to TRBD1 (6 bases). CDR1 MRHNA and CDR2 SNTAGT come from the germline V gene. The CDR3 extends over 15 amino acids. V lost 3 bases and J 4 bases, leaving 15 bases between the germline ends. The CDR3 nucleotides are TGTGCCAGCAGTGATACGGCAGGGGAGGGCACTGAAGCTTTCTTT. Its protein is CASSDTAGEGTEAFF.